This T cell receptor beta chain was captured in a study of T cell responses to AZD1222 COVID-19 vaccine. Across the whole study: Timing groups of about 4 and about 12 weeks for second doses were pooled.

Measured with immunoSEQ multiplex PCR; TCRdb has only the in-frame clones, and not every one. The data show about 85,000 clones, 86% seen once. Whole-study findings and limits: Targets within unmutated variant regions were reportedly found for nearly half of spike-specific TCRs. Repertoires were collected only later (after the peak T cell response had occurred).

CDR1 is MNHNY, CDR2 SVGAGI, per germline (reference sequence). The CDR3 has 16 amino acids. Trimming stripped 6 bases from V and 9 bases from J, with 21 bases between. About this clone: Its target is unknown.

The chain has TRBV6-6 and TRBJ1-6; D is ambiguous. The TCR originated in an adult in good health. The sequencing used peripheral blood, collected on day 0 of AZD1222 vaccination. The CDR3 region has the DNA TGTGCCAGCAGCTACCCTCCCGGCACGTCTGGTTCACCCCTCCACTTT. This translates into CASSYPPGTSGSPLHF.